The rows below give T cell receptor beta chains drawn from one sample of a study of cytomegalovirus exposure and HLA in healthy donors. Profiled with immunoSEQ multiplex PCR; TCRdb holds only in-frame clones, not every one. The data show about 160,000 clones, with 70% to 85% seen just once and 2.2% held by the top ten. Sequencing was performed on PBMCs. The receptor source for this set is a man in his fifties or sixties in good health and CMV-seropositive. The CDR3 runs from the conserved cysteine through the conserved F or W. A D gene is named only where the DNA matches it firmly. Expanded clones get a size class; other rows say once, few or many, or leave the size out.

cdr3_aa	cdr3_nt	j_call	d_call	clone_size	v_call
CASIQAANYGYTF	TGTGCCAGCATACAGGCCGCTAACTATGGCTACACCTTC	TRBJ1-2	NA	NA	TRBV6-1
CASSSWTGGAADTQYF	TGTGCCAGCAGCTCCTGGACAGGGGGCGCCGCAGATACGCAGTATTTT	TRBJ2-3	TRBD1	once	TRBV7-2
CATIGGLAGGISSYNEQFF	TGTGCCACCATCGGGGGGCTAGCGGGGGGCATAAGCTCCTACAATGAGCAGTTCTTC	TRBJ2-1	TRBD2	NA	TRBV15
CASSLWGAGGQNIQYF	TGTGCCAGCAGTTTATGGGGAGCGGGGGGGCAAAACATTCAGTACTTC	TRBJ2-4	TRBD2	NA	TRBV28
CASRSIAGGQQETQYF	TGTGCAAGTCGCTCCATAGCGGGGGGGCAACAAGAGACCCAGTACTTC	TRBJ2-5	NA	NA	TRBV12-2
CASSLRDTLESYF	TGTGCCAGCAGCTTGAGGGACACCCTAGAATCGTATTTT	TRBJ2-3	NA	NA	TRBV5-4
CAIHGTDHYGYTF	TGTGCCATCCATGGAACAGATCACTATGGCTACACCTTC	TRBJ1-2	NA	NA	TRBV10-3
CASSQDYLASYNEQFF	TGCGCCAGCAGCCAAGATTACCTAGCCTCCTACAATGAGCAGTTCTTC	TRBJ2-1	NA	NA	TRBV4-1
CASSPPGGGYNEQFF	TGTGCCAGCAGCCCTCCGGGAGGTGGGTACAATGAGCAGTTCTTC	TRBJ2-1	TRBD2	NA	TRBV11-2
CASSDLRVAEPQETQYF	TGTGCCAGCAGTGACCTTAGGGTAGCGGAACCTCAAGAGACCCAGTACTTC	TRBJ2-5	NA	NA	TRBV2
CASRMERGGHEQFF	TGTGCCAGCAGGATGGAGCGGGGGGGCCATGAGCAGTTCTTC	TRBJ2-1	TRBD2	once	TRBV6-4
CASSLEGKTHEQYF	TGTGCCAGCAGCTTAGAGGGGAAGACCCACGAGCAGTACTTC	TRBJ2-7	NA	NA	TRBV7-9
CASSLQGYGYTF	TGTGCCAGCAGTTTACAGGGTTATGGCTACACCTTC	TRBJ1-2	NA	NA	TRBV6-5
CASSQDRFSYEQYF	TGTGCCAGCAGCCAGGACAGATTCTCCTACGAGCAGTACTTC	TRBJ2-7	NA	NA	TRBV7-2
CASNKAGGAGEQYF	TGTGCCAGCAACAAGGCGGGGGGCGCGGGGGAGCAGTACTTC	TRBJ2-7	TRBD2	NA	TRBV28
CASSLVEETQYF	TGTGCCAGCAGCTTAGTAGAAGAGACCCAGTACTTC	TRBJ2-5	NA	NA	TRBV11-2
CASRALATNEKLFF	TGCGCCAGCAGAGCCCTTGCAACTAATGAAAAACTGTTTTTT	TRBJ1-4	NA	few	TRBV5-1
CASSLTGREAGYTF	TGTGCCAGCAGTTTGACAGGGCGGGAGGCTGGCTACACCTTC	TRBJ1-2	TRBD1	NA	TRBV5-8
CASSFSGGLSDGYTF	TGTGCCAGCAGCTTTTCAGGGGGGCTGAGCGATGGCTACACCTTC	TRBJ1-2	TRBD1	NA	TRBV11-2
CASSIASGSSTDTQYF	TGTGCCAGTAGTATAGCTAGCGGGTCTAGCACAGATACGCAGTATTTT	TRBJ2-3	TRBD2	few	TRBV19
CASSPRGLQYEQYF	TGTGCCAGCAGCCCCCGAGGACTCCAATACGAGCAGTACTTC	TRBJ2-7	NA	NA	TRBV7-3
CSVEPTGGGRAFF	TGCAGCGTTGAGCCCACAGGGGGCGGTCGCGCTTTCTTT	TRBJ1-1	TRBD1	NA	TRBV29-1
CASSFGSGSGNTIYF	TGTGCCAGCAGCTTTGGGTCAGGGTCTGGAAACACCATATATTTT	TRBJ1-3	NA	once	TRBV7-2
CASSFLNGSTNEKLFF	TGTGCCAGCAGCTTCCTAAACGGTAGTACTAATGAAAAACTGTTTTTT	TRBJ1-4	NA	NA	TRBV7-9
CAIRGQGPNEQFF	TGTGCCATCCGCGGACAGGGCCCTAATGAGCAGTTCTTC	TRBJ2-1	TRBD1	NA	TRBV10-3
CASSLARSTGNTEAFF	TGTGCCAGCAGCTTAGCGAGATCAACAGGGAACACTGAAGCTTTCTTT	TRBJ1-1	NA	NA	TRBV7-9
CASSQVPTGVSNQPQHF	TGCGCCAGCAGCCAAGTTCCCACAGGGGTTAGCAATCAGCCCCAGCATTTT	TRBJ1-5	TRBD1	NA	TRBV4-1
CASSRSGTSNEQFF	TGTGCCAGCAGCCGATCCGGGACTAGCAATGAGCAGTTCTTC	TRBJ2-1	TRBD2	few	TRBV4-2
CASSPQIQEANYGYTF	TGTGCCAGCTCACCTCAAATTCAGGAAGCTAACTATGGCTACACCTTC	TRBJ1-2	NA	NA	TRBV18
CASSSQGQPQHF	TGTGCCAGCAGCTCTCAGGGGCAGCCCCAGCATTTT	TRBJ1-5	NA	NA	TRBV27
CASSPNGGSTGELFF	TGTGCCAGCAGCCCCAACGGGGGGAGCACCGGGGAGCTGTTTTTT	TRBJ2-2	TRBD2	NA	TRBV4-2
CASSMQGGSGNTIYF	TGTGCCAGTAGTATGCAGGGTGGCTCCGGAAACACCATATATTTT	TRBJ1-3	NA	NA	TRBV19
CASRLQGFEDF	TGTGCCAGCAGGTTACAGGGGTTCGAGGACTTC	TRBJ2-7	TRBD1	NA	TRBV5-6
CASSASGTTKNIQYF	TGTGCCAGCAGCGCATCCGGGACAACCAAAAACATTCAGTACTTC	TRBJ2-4	NA	NA	TRBV9
CASSPRLAGTWGTQYF	TGCGCCAGCAGCCCTAGACTAGCGGGTACCTGGGGTACGCAGTATTTT	TRBJ2-3	TRBD2	NA	TRBV5-1
CASSPWTGNTEAFF	TGTGCCAGCAGCCCTTGGACAGGTAACACTGAAGCTTTCTTT	TRBJ1-1	TRBD1	NA	TRBV5-4
CASSLGGTSGPNKHTGELFF	TGTGCCAGCAGCTTAGGAGGGACTAGCGGGCCGAATAAGCACACCGGGGAGCTGTTTTTT	TRBJ2-2	TRBD2	once	TRBV7-6
CASSRGTGPTNTGELFF	TGTGCCAGCAGCAGAGGGACAGGGCCCACGAACACCGGGGAGCTGTTTTTT	TRBJ2-2	TRBD1	NA	TRBV5-4
CAISEGQGGYTF	TGTGCCATCAGCGAGGGACAAGGAGGCTACACCTTC	TRBJ1-2	NA	NA	TRBV10-3
CASSVVGPGGSYSNQPQHF	TGTGCCAGCAGCGTGGTCGGACCAGGGGGGTCCTATAGCAATCAGCCCCAGCATTTT	TRBJ1-5	TRBD1	NA	TRBV9
CASSPSGTGSSGYTF	TGCGCCAGCAGCCCCTCCGGGACAGGGAGTAGTGGCTACACCTTC	TRBJ1-2	TRBD1	few	TRBV4-3
CASSYRTGYQPQHF	TGTGCCAGCAGTTACAGGACAGGCTATCAGCCCCAGCATTTT	TRBJ1-5	TRBD1	few	TRBV6-5
CASSPTTGTDMNTEAFF	TGCGCCAGCAGTCCGACCACCGGGACAGATATGAACACTGAAGCTTTCTTT	TRBJ1-1	TRBD1	NA	TRBV23-1
CASSLSRQQPQHF	TGTGCCAGCAGTTTATCAAGACAACAGCCCCAGCATTTT	TRBJ1-5	NA	NA	TRBV27
CASSGTTSRGRNTDTQYF	TGCGCCAGCAGCGGCACCACCTCGCGGGGGAGAAACACAGATACGCAGTATTTT	TRBJ2-3	TRBD2	NA	TRBV10-1
CASRAPGQGWAVNQPQHF	TGTGCCAGCAGAGCCCCGGGACAGGGTTGGGCGGTCAATCAGCCCCAGCATTTT	TRBJ1-5	TRBD1	NA	TRBV28
CASRWDREGSETQYF	TGTGCCAGCAGGTGGGACAGGGAGGGGTCAGAGACCCAGTACTTC	TRBJ2-5	TRBD1	NA	TRBV7-2